This T cell receptor (beta chain) appears in the sequencing data of a study of identifying expanded T cells in peripheral blood (dated by TCRdb to the late 2010s). Concerning the study at large: Four technical replicates, made by sequencing separate aliquots from the same pool of genomic DNA, were compared pairwise. The full study reports these points: For all healthy donors, the variance in clone template counts between roughly 2-week samples rose significantly as total template count increased. The authors expected biological variance in healthy repertoires might increase further over much longer intervals such as months to years. Across all healthy-donor time intervals, the beta-binomial model significantly lowered both the number of clones called differentially abundant and the false-positive rate. Between technical replicates the binomial model flagged about 1.2 differentially abundant clones, whereas over about two weeks the binomial model flagged about 15 and over about 4 weeks about 19.

The immunoSEQ Assay, which relies on bias-controlled multiplex PCR amplification of genomic DNA, was used to profile TCRbeta CDR3 regions. Regarding the original processing steps: To quantify the absolute abundance of each unique TCRbeta CDR3 region, the sequences were collapsed and filtered. Two models were used to test differential abundance: a binomial model (Fisher-equivalent) and a beta-binomial model that adds time-dependent variance fitted from healthy donors. Clones with fewer than 5 combined templates were removed, and differential abundance was called for clones with a Benjamini-Hochberg FDR below 0.01. The form v = (b*log(k)+a)^2 was used to model beta-binomial variance as a function of total template count across the two samples. What TCRdb holds here is the immuneACCESS table cut down to in-frame rearrangements. Part of the clones is not present; checked against another copy, under half of the missing clones reflect an unresolved V gene, and the others are unexplained. V, J and clone size derive from that table, while D and trimming were established from the DNA sequence. Present in this sample are under 70,000 clones, about 87% of which were seen just once. Around 4.8% of the sample lies in the top ten.

With regard to this clone: The antigen this receptor binds is unknown. Per-base quality was not reported, and no clone a single base away is much larger than it.

No immune events, such as infections, were documented for the healthy donors during the collection period. Healthy-donor blood repertoires served as a training cohort to calibrate time-dependent variance in a beta-binomial model of T-cell clone differential abundance. The training cohort comprised approximately ten healthy donors, 3 female and 7 male. The donors were between roughly 29 and 65 years old, with an average age of roughly 43 years. Whole blood, obtained from a commercial supplier, was collected from each healthy donor at three time points spaced roughly 2 weeks apart. Genomic DNA was extracted from unsorted whole blood for immunosequencing. From cysteine to phenylalanine, the CDR3 is 14 amino acids long. Only the CDR3 DNA stays, 42 bases, in frame from base 1. V lost 1 base and J lost 8 bases; the stretch between them is 12 bases long. Sequences MDHEN (CDR1) and SYDVKM (CDR2) are obtained from the germline V gene.

The sequence is built from TRBV28 and TRBJ2-1; no D segment can be confidently identified. The specimen was blood. This clonotype was obtained from a person aged 18 to 75 in good health. The nucleotides are TGTGCCAGCAGTTTATTAACAATAGGCCATGAGCAGTTCTTC. Its translation reads: CASSLLTIGHEQFF.